The entry that follows covers one TCR beta chain sequence. This specimen belongs to a study of blood T cell repertoires in COVID-19. Background on the study: Acute-phase and convalescent COVID-19 samples originated in the United States, Italy and Spain. PBMCs, B-cell-depleted T cells, or T cells provided the cDNA or gDNA that made up the material.

The CDR3 covers 13 residues. Trimming took off 5 bases at V and 4 bases at J, with 13 bases between the two ends. The germline V gene encodes CDR1 SGHNT and CDR2 YYREEE (reference sequence). In the original analysis: Scientists estimated how many nucleated cells there were by amplifying reference gene primers. Some clones are missing from TCRdb's copy, which holds only in-frame ones; the method was immunoSEQ multiplex PCR. V and J calls and clone size are as listed in that table; D and trimming were resolved from the DNA. The repertoire includes about 24,000 clones, about 89% of them detected once, and about 5% sits in the top ten.

This sequence was found in a man aged 50 to 60 with active COVID-19. The specimen was peripheral blood. This chain links TRBV5-4 with TRBJ2-7, with D possibly matching TRBD2 (6 bases). DNA for the CDR3: TGTGCCAGCAGTTGGCGCGGGGATTACGAGCAGTACTTC. This codes for CASSWRGDYEQYF.